This TCR beta chain was found in a study of T cells in Graves' hyperthyroidism and ophthalmopathy. The CDR3 has 15 residues. The V gene end was trimmed by 5 bases and the J gene end by 4 bases; junction bases not matched to a gene: 7. The patients, who ranged from 18 to 65 in age, presented with newly diagnosed hyperthyroidism lasting under 2 months. Every diagnosis used clinical symptoms, serum thyroxine and TRAb, thyroid ultrasound and orbital computed tomography. This clonotype has at least ten counts. Amplification of TCR beta CDR3 regions was performed using RNA transcripts as template. First-round RT-PCR with HTBI primers amplified the TCR CDR3 region. TCRdb processed the multiplex PCR reads anew with MiXCR; each CDR3 protein has one entry. This table holds around 450,000 distinct CDR3 sequences, roughly an eighth found once.

Sample: blood. The receptor comes from a woman aged 18-29 years with Graves' hyperthyroidism. V and J are TRBV12-3 or TRBV12-4 and TRBJ1-5, with 8 bases fitting TRBD1. The CDR3 protein is CASSSRDRINQPQHF. CDR3 in DNA: TGTGCCAGCAGTAGCCGGGACAGGATTAATCAGCCCCAGCATTTT.